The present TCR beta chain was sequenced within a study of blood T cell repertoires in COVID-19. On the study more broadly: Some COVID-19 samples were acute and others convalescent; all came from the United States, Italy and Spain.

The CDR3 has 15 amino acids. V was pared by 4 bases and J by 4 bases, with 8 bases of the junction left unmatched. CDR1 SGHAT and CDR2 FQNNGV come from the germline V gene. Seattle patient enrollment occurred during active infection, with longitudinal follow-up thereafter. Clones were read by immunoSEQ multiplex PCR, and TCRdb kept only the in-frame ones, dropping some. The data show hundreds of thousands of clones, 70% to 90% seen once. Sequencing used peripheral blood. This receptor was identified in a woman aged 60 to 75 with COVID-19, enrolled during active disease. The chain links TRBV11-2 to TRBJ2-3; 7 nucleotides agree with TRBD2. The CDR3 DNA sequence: TGTGCCAGCAGCTCGGGAGCGGGGAAAGCAGATACGCAGTATTTT. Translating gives CASSSGAGKADTQYF.